The 32 T cell receptor beta chains presented below share a single source sample, sequenced in a study of CD8 T cells in Susac syndrome. RNA totalling about 0.5 to 1 ug underwent reverse transcription with random hexamers. Each CDR3 protein gets one entry after TCRdb re-called the immunoSEQ multiplex PCR reads with MiXCR. The sample records some 260,000 distinct CDR3 sequences, roughly 81% being singletons. The sequenced sample was CD8+ T cells from PBMCs. Receptors originate from a human donor with multiple sclerosis.

This clonotype was counted only a few times. V usage is TRBV18 and J usage is TRBJ2-3, with D perhaps matching TRBD2 (6 bases). CDR3 length: 16 amino acids. Germline values: CDR1 KGHSH, CDR2 LQKENI. The V end lost 6 bases, the J end lost 0 bases, and 16 bases lay between the germline ends. CDR3 in DNA: TGTGCCAGCTCCCGACGGGGGAGCGGGAGCACAGATACGCAGTATTTT. This translates into CASSRRGSGSTDTQYF.

The V gene is TRBV4-2, the J gene TRBJ2-7; TRBD2 matches 11 bases. V lost 4 bases to trimming and J lost 1 base; unmatched junction nucleotides: 9. The CDR3 is 17 residues long. Germline CDR1 is LGHNA and CDR2 is YNFKEQ. CDR3 sequence: CASSPTSGASPSYEQYF. The CDR3 DNA is TGTGCCAGCAGCCCGACTAGCGGGGCATCTCCTTCCTACGAGCAGTACTTC.

The chain couples TRBV6-1 to TRBJ2-4; D is unresolved. The V end lost 2 bases, the J end lost 9 bases, and 5 bases lay between the germline ends. The CDR3 contains 11 residues. Germline CDR1 and CDR2: MNHNS and SASEGT. Written as DNA, the CDR3 is TGTGCCAGCAGTGAATTCTTCATTCAGTACTTC. Encoded protein: CASSEFFIQYF.

This sequence joins TRBV27 and TRBJ1-1; D remains ambiguous. There are 15 residues in the CDR3. Looked up from germline, CDR1 is MNHEY and CDR2 is SMNVEV (reference sequence). The ends were cut back, 2 bases at V and 0 bases at J, with 10 bases in the middle. CDR3 residues: CASSLVEGLNTEAFF. As DNA, the CDR3 is TGTGCCAGCAGTTTAGTCGAGGGCTTGAACACTGAAGCTTTCTTT.

This chain links TRBV2 with TRBJ2-7, with D possibly called TRBD1 or TRBD2 (6 bases each). This CDR3 region has 13 residues. The germline CDR1 and CDR2 sequences are SNHLY and FYNNEI. The V end lost 6 bases, the J end lost 7 bases, and 16 bases lay between the germline ends. The CDR3 DNA sequence: TGTGCCAGCAGATTGGGGGGCCCGTGGGAGCAGTACTTC. This gives the protein CASRLGGPWEQYF.

This chain connects TRBV2 to TRBJ2-7; D is undetermined. The CDR3 loop spans 12 amino acids. Trimming shortened V by 7 bases and J by 4 bases, and 11 bases separated the two germline ends. Germline values: CDR1 SNHLY, CDR2 FYNNEI. CDR3 coding DNA: TGTGCCAGCACCCCGTCGAAATACGAGCAGTACTTC. Protein sequence: CASTPSKYEQYF.

A few counts support this clonotype. V usage is TRBV4-2 and J usage is TRBJ1-2; 8 nucleotides align to TRBD1. Trimming at V came to 3 bases and at J to 2 bases, leaving 2 bases not matched to a gene. The CDR3 has 14 residues. Germline CDR1 LGHNA, CDR2 YNFKEQ. CDR3 sequence reads: CASSHRDRNYGYTF. CDR3 coding DNA: TGTGCCAGCAGCCACCGGGACAGGAACTATGGCTACACCTTC.

The CDR3 region has the DNA TGCAGCGTTGGGCGGGAGGGCCTCGAGCAGTACTTC. Translation gives CSVGREGLEQYF. The gene calls are TRBV29-1 and TRBJ2-7; 9 bases match TRBD2. The germline V gene has CDR1 SQVTM and CDR2 ANQGSEA. The CDR3 has 12 amino acids. The V segment lost 4 bases and the J segment 6 bases; nucleotides outside the gene matches: 4.

V is TRBV10-1 and J is TRBJ2-1; TRBD2 agrees at 8 bases. The CDR3 is made up of 16 amino acids. The V and J ends lost 2 bases and 6 bases, in that order; junction bases with no gene match: 9. Germline values: CDR1 WNHNN, CDR2 SYGVQD (reference sequence). CDR3 amino acids: CASSEGSGTRVNEQFF. CDR3 nucleotide sequence: TGCGCCAGCAGTGAGGGCTCCGGGACTAGGGTCAATGAGCAGTTCTTC.

V is TRBV28 and J is TRBJ2-1; D perhaps matches TRBD1 (6 bases). Trimming shortened V by 6 bases and J by 4 bases, and 13 bases separated the two germline ends. CDR3 length: 14 amino acids. The germline V gene encodes CDR1 MDHEN and CDR2 SYDVKM. The CDR3 sequence is CASRRDGTYNEQFF. In DNA, the CDR3 is TGTGCCAGCAGACGGGACGGGACATACAATGAGCAGTTCTTC.

With regard to this clonotype: An end of the junction does not agree with germline; a read error may underlie this. The rearrangement joins TRBV5-1 to TRBJ2-6; D perhaps matches TRBD1 (5 bases). This CDR3 comprises 16 residues. CDR1 SGHRS and CDR2 YFSETQ come from the germline V gene. DNA for the CDR3: TGCGCCAGCAGCTCCCCTAATAACTCTGGGGCCAACGTCTTGACTTTC. This codes for CASSSPNNSGANVLTF.

This chain links TRBV6-5 with TRBJ2-1, with D perhaps matching TRBD1 (7 bases). The germline CDR1 and CDR2 sequences are MNHEY and SVGAGI. The V gene lost 2 bases and the J gene lost 0 bases, with 23 bases spanning the gap. This CDR3 contains 20 residues. CDR3 in amino acids: CASSYLSSSAGGSSYNEQFF. CDR3 nucleotides: TGTGCCAGCAGTTACCTCAGTTCTAGCGCAGGGGGAAGCTCCTACAATGAGCAGTTCTTC.

The rearrangement joins TRBV9 to TRBJ2-3; 9 bases are shared with TRBD2. The CDR3 totals 17 residues. Losses at the gene ends were 4 bases for V and 5 bases for J; bases not matched to a gene: 14. The germline V gene encodes CDR1 SGDLS and CDR2 YYNGEE. The CDR3 region is CASSPTPAGGLRDTQYF. CDR3 nucleotide sequence: TGTGCCAGCAGCCCCACTCCGGCGGGAGGGCTCAGAGATACGCAGTATTTT.

The rearrangement joins TRBV7-9 to TRBJ2-2; D may match TRBD1 or TRBD2 (5 bases each). V lost 4 bases to trimming and J lost 5 bases, with 14 bases between them. The germline V gene encodes CDR1 SEHNR and CDR2 FQNEAQ (reference sequence). The CDR3 is 15 amino acids. The CDR3 DNA follows: TGTGCCAGCAGCTCGAGGGGACCTGGGACCGGGGAGCTGTTTTTT. Translation gives CASSSRGPGTGELFF.

This chain joins TRBV9 and TRBJ1-2; a weak D match, TRBD1 (5 bases). The germline CDR1 and CDR2 sequences are SGDLS and YYNGEE. This CDR3 is 13 amino acids long. The ends were cut back, 2 bases at V and 2 bases at J, with 7 bases in the middle. The CDR3 DNA reads as TGTGCCAGCAGCGTGGGGGGAAACTATGGCTACACCTTC. Residues: CASSVGGNYGYTF.

A remark on this clonotype: An end of the junction does not agree with germline; a read error may underlie this. The genes are TRBV3-1 and TRBJ2-1, with 7 bases that match TRBD2. CDR1 is LGHDT and CDR2 is YNNKEL in the germline V gene (reference sequence). The CDR3 runs to 16 residues. Here the CDR3 reads CVSSQDRAGPFNEQFF. CDR3 DNA: TGTGTCAGCAGCCAAGATCGAGCGGGGCCCTTCAATGAGCAGTTCTTC.

This clonotype has just one count. This rearrangement joins TRBV12-3 or TRBV12-4 to TRBJ2-1, with D perhaps matching TRBD2 (6 bases). The V end was cut by 4 bases, the J end by 7 bases, with 14 bases between. The CDR3 is 14 residues long. The CDR3 here is CASSSPPGSNEQFF. CDR3 sequence (DNA): TGTGCCAGCAGTTCCCCCCCCGGGAGTAATGAGCAGTTCTTC.

V usage is TRBV19 and J usage is TRBJ2-5, with 12 bases matching TRBD1. The CDR3 sequence is 15 residues long. Germline loops: CDR1 LNHDA, CDR2 SQIVND (reference sequence). Unmatched junction bases numbered 10, after V lost 10 bases and J lost 4 bases. CDR3 sequence reads: CATNPGQGARETQYF. Here the CDR3 DNA reads TGTGCCACAAACCCGGGACAGGGGGCTCGAGAGACCCAGTACTTC.

This rearrangement joins TRBV29-1 to TRBJ2-7; 8 bases are shared with TRBD2. Per germline, CDR1 SQVTM and CDR2 ANQGSEA. Trimming took 5 bases from V and 5 from J; bases not matched to a gene: 8. CDR3 length equals 13 residues. The CDR3 bases are TGCAGCGTTCTTAGCGGGGCCAGTCACGAGCAGTACTTC. Amino acid sequence: CSVLSGASHEQYF.

The chain uses TRBV20-1 and TRBJ2-1; TRBD2 matches 10 bases. Germline CDR1 is DFQATT and CDR2 is SNEGSKA (reference sequence). The CDR3 contains 15 residues. Trimming at V came to 6 bases and at J to 7 bases, leaving 12 bases not matched to a gene. The CDR3 spells CSARILAGAGNEQFF. Here the CDR3 DNA reads TGCAGTGCCAGGATCCTAGCGGGAGCTGGGAATGAGCAGTTCTTC.

The chain uses TRBV9 and TRBJ1-6; D ambiguous. V was pared by 4 bases and J by 4 bases, with 18 bases between. The CDR3 is made up of 17 amino acids. The germline CDR1 and CDR2 sequences are SGDLS and YYNGEE. The CDR3 DNA is TGTGCCAGCAGCCCATTCCCGACCTCGGGGTATAATTCACCCCTCCACTTT. Protein: CASSPFPTSGYNSPLHF.

The chain employs TRBV12-3 or TRBV12-4 and TRBJ2-1; 10 positions match TRBD2. The V segment lost 1 base and the J segment 7 bases; nucleotides outside the gene matches: 16. This CDR3 region has 19 residues. DNA for the CDR3: TGTGCCAGCAGTTTAGAGCGGGAGGGTCCGGAAAAGCCTCTAAATGAGCAGTTCTTC. Residues: CASSLEREGPEKPLNEQFF.

The CDR3 DNA reads TGTGCCAGCAGGTCCCGGGACGGATATGGCTACACCTTC. This gives the protein CASRSRDGYGYTF. The V gene is TRBV12-3 or TRBV12-4, the J gene TRBJ1-2; D might be TRBD1 (5 bases). V lost 6 bases and J 5 bases, leaving 13 bases between the germline ends. This CDR3 has 13 residues.

Only a few counts were recorded for this clonotype. This sequence joins TRBV4-1 and TRBJ2-7; D uncertain. The germline CDR1 and CDR2 sequences are MGHRA and YSYEKL. CDR3 length: 15 amino acids. Trimming took off 0 bases at V and 2 bases at J, with 11 bases between the two ends. The CDR3 DNA reads as TGCGCCAGCAGCCAAGATCGAAACAGCGCCTACGAGCAGTACTTC. This codes for CASSQDRNSAYEQYF.

This clonotype has a handful of counts. A read error may account for a junction end that differs from germline. The chain couples TRBV2 to TRBJ2-3; the D is unclear. The CDR3 runs to 11 residues. The germline gives CDR1 SNHLY, CDR2 FYNNEI. The CDR3 nucleotides are TGTGCCAGCAGTGATGACCCGGCCGCCAATTTT. This encodes CASSDDPAANF.

V is TRBV30 and J is TRBJ2-3; tentative D call: TRBD2 (6 bases). The CDR3 runs to 14 residues. The germline V and J ends were trimmed by 1 base and 6 bases, with 14 bases remaining between them. CDR1 and CDR2 from the germline V gene are GTSNPN and SVGIG (reference sequence). DNA of the CDR3: TGTGCCTGGAGTGGGTCGGGAGTTAGGGATACGCAGTATTTT. Translating gives CAWSGSGVRDTQYF.

The chain combines TRBV5-1 with TRBJ2-3; 9 bases match TRBD1. J lost 3 bases, V lost 3 bases, and 5 bases had no gene match. CDR3 length: 15 amino acids. The germline CDR1 and CDR2 sequences are SGHRS and YFSETQ. The CDR3 is CASSSGQGMTDTQYF. As DNA, the CDR3 is TGCGCCAGCAGCTCGGGACAGGGAATGACAGATACGCAGTATTTT.

The rearrangement links TRBV7-8 to TRBJ1-5; D uncertain. Germline CDR1 is SGHVS and CDR2 is FQNEAQ. The length of the CDR3 is 15 residues. V dropped 5 bases and J dropped 3 bases, with 14 bases sitting between them. The CDR3: CASSPTLGSNQPQHF. DNA of the CDR3: TGTGCCAGCAGCCCCACCCTGGGGTCCAATCAGCCCCAGCATTTT. The full variable domain, rest sourced from reference TRBV7-8 and TRBJ1-5, is GAGVSQSPRYKVAKRGQDVALRCDPISGHVSLFWYQQALGQGPEFLTYFQNEAQLDKSGLPSDRFFAERPEGSVSTLKIQRTQQEDSAVYLCASSPTLGSNQPQHFGDGTRLSIL.

V and J are TRBV9 and TRBJ2-1; D is possibly TRBD2 (6 bases). This CDR3 spans 15 amino acids. Germline CDR1 reads SGDLS; CDR2 reads YYNGEE. V was cut by 3 bases and J by 0 bases, with 10 bases left in between. CDR3 protein: CASSGSGDSYNEQFF. The CDR3 DNA follows: TGTGCCAGCAGCGGATCGGGAGACTCCTACAATGAGCAGTTCTTC. Using reference TRBV9 and TRBJ2-1 for the parts outside the CDR3, the full variable domain is DSGVTQTPKHLITATGQRVTLRCSPRSGDLSVYWYQQSLDQGLQFLIQYYNGEERAKGNILERFSAQQFPDLHSELNLSSLELGDSALYFCASSGSGDSYNEQFFGPGTRLTVL.

A few counts support this clonotype. CDR3 coding DNA: TGTGCCAGCAGTTACGGATCTTACCACGAGCAGTACTTC. Its protein product is CASSYGSYHEQYF. The chain recombines TRBV6-5 with TRBJ2-7; D gene unclear. The V end lost 2 bases, the J end lost 5 bases, and 10 bases lay between the germline ends. This CDR3 contains 13 residues. Germline CDR1 reads MNHEY; CDR2 reads SVGAGI.

With respect to this clonotype: Being one base from a much bigger clone, this may be a read error. The genes are TRBV7-9 and TRBJ2-1; the D gene is possibly TRBD2 (5 bases). CDR1 is SEHNR and CDR2 is FQNEAQ in the germline V gene (reference sequence). Between the trimmed V and J ends, which lost 1 base and 10 bases, there was a span of 5 bases. This CDR3 comprises 11 residues. CDR3 DNA: TGTGCCAGCAGCTTAGGGGAGGAGCAGTTCTTC. Translation gives CASSLGEEQFF.

This clonotype was seen a single time. This chain connects TRBV27 to TRBJ2-1, with D maybe TRBD2 (7 bases). CDR1 and CDR2 (germline): MNHEY, SMNVEV (reference sequence). Trimming left V 3 bases short and J 4 bases short, with 13 bases between. The CDR3 spans 15 residues. The CDR3 spells CASSFSRGGYNEQFF. CDR3 coding DNA: TGTGCCAGCAGTTTCTCCAGGGGAGGGTACAATGAGCAGTTCTTC.